This T cell receptor beta chain was captured by sequencing in a study of T cells in Graves' hyperthyroidism and ophthalmopathy. The CDR3 runs to 15 residues. J was trimmed by 5 bases and V by 3 bases; bases with no gene match: 10. Germline CDR1 SEHNR, CDR2 FQNEAQ (reference sequence). It was RNA transcripts that yielded the amplified TCR beta CDR3 regions. First-round RT-PCR targeting the TCR CDR3 was performed with the HTBI primer set. Each CDR3 protein is one row after TCRdb ran MiXCR on the multiplex PCR reads. The table shows 640,000 or so distinct CDR3 sequences, with more than 13% occurring only once. Whole-study results and caveats: Using 13 V-J features, a model discriminated ophthalmopathy from stable hyperthyroidism.

On this clonotype itself: The antigen is not known.

The TCR comes from a woman aged 18-29 years with Graves' ophthalmopathy. Sequenced sample: blood. The chain carries TRBV7-9 and TRBJ2-7, with TRBD1 identical over 7 bases. DNA of the CDR3: TGTGCCAGCAGCTTGGAAGACAGGGAGTGGAACGAGCAGTACTTC. Amino acid sequence: CASSLEDREWNEQYF.